This T cell receptor (beta chain) was captured by sequencing in a study of blood T cells in healthy people across ages. There were healthy Caucasian individuals from Russia, aged 6 to 90, serving as donors. Staff drew around 10 milliliters of peripheral blood from each donor. Researchers report isolating at least 6.5 million PBMCs per sample. Trimming removed 3 bases at V and 5 bases at J, with 16 bases between. CDR1 is MGHDK, CDR2 SYGVNS, per germline. The CDR3 loop spans 15 amino acids. Combining a sample-barcoded 5' primer with a J-beta primer mix, a second PCR ran for roughly 7 to 11 cycles. TCRdb re-derived calls from the 5' RACE reads in MiXCR, one entry per CDR3 protein. The table includes around 940,000 distinct CDR3 sequences, roughly half detected once.

Sequencing was done on a sample of blood. The chain recombines TRBV25-1 with TRBJ2-5; D possibly matches TRBD1 or TRBD2 (6 bases each). The sequence derives from an older woman in good health. The CDR3 reads CASSDRGPYGETQYF. CDR3 DNA sequence: TGTGCCAGCAGTGATCGGGGGCCCTACGGGGAGACCCAGTACTTC.